This T cell receptor beta chain was sequenced in a study of T cells after yellow fever vaccination. Study results and limitations: The booster response re-showed most primary clones: approximately 95% CD4, more than 70% CD8. Few clonotypes appeared in both CD4 and CD8 compartments. It was a weaker secondary response, yet one that peaked faster, at day 5 versus 15.

This clonotype has at least ten counts. Its specificity is unknown. Making TCR cDNA involved 5'RACE template switching, which added UMIs and a universal primer site. TCRdb processed the 5' RACE reads anew with MiXCR; each CDR3 protein has one entry. The table records 200,000 or so distinct CDR3 sequences, 6.5% to 7.5% of them present only once. Trimming took 0 bases from V and 4 from J, leaving 18 bases between them. The CDR3 is made up of 18 amino acids. Germline V CDR1 and CDR2: SGHAT, FQNNGV. This specimen was CD4+ T cells sorted from PBMCs, taken on the day of the yellow fever booster vaccination. The clonotype was recovered from a man aged 30 to 39 who received the YFV17D yellow fever vaccine. This chain joins TRBV11-2 and TRBJ2-2; the D gene is possibly TRBD2 (5 bases). The CDR3 protein is CASSLDLAGLAGTGELFF. In DNA, the CDR3 is TGTGCCAGCAGCTTAGATTTGGCGGGTCTAGCCGGCACCGGGGAGCTGTTTTTT.